A selection of T cell receptor beta chains follows, all from one sample in a study of blood T cell repertoires in COVID-19. Only in-frame clones appear in the TCRdb table, and some are missing; sequencing was by immunoSEQ multiplex PCR. The table includes 150,000 to 160,000 clones, 80% detected once. What was sequenced was peripheral blood. The source of these receptors is a man aged 55 to 70 with acute or convalescent COVID-19. Each CDR3 is given with its conserved first and last residue. A D gene is named only where the DNA matches it firmly. A clone size is listed for some rows: how often the clone was seen (once, few, many), or a class if it is expanded.

- | TRBJ2-5 | TRBD1 | TRBV28 | CASSQTGGWVVNQETQYF | TGTGCCAGCAGTCAAACAGGGGGTTGGGTAGTAAACCAAGAGACCCAGTACTTC
- | TRBJ1-3 | TRBD1 | TRBV6-6 | CASRLPGQGHTIYF | TGTGCCAGCAGACTACCGGGACAGGGACACACCATATATTTT
few | TRBJ2-7 | - | TRBV18 | CASSPPGRSEQYF | TGTGCCAGCTCACCCCCCGGGAGAAGCGAGCAGTACTTC
- | TRBJ1-2 | TRBD1 | TRBV6-1 | CASSDTGVEVGYGYTF | TGTGCCAGCAGTGACACAGGGGTGGAAGTTGGCTATGGCTACACCTTC
- | TRBJ1-1 | - | TRBV12-3/TRBV12-4 | CASSWAENTEAFF | TGTGCCAGCAGCTGGGCCGAGAACACTGAAGCTTTCTTT
- | TRBJ2-5 | TRBD1 | TRBV7-2 | CASSPDRGPETQYF | TGTGCCAGCAGCCCCGACAGGGGGCCGGAGACCCAGTACTTC
- | TRBJ2-7 | - | TRBV28 | CASRQVITYEQYF | TGTGCCAGCAGACAGGTCATTACCTACGAGCAGTACTTC
- | TRBJ1-1 | TRBD1 | TRBV9 | CASSVDEGAFTEAFF | TGTGCCAGCAGCGTAGATGAGGGGGCGTTCACTGAAGCTTTCTTT
few | TRBJ2-1 | - | TRBV11-1 | CASSFPPDNEQFF | TGTGCCAGCAGCTTTCCGCCGGACAATGAGCAGTTCTTC
- | TRBJ1-3 | - | TRBV13 | CASSVAGLGTIYF | TGTGCCAGCAGCGTAGCAGGGTTGGGCACCATATATTTT
- | TRBJ2-7 | - | TRBV29-1 | CSASAGHEQYF | TGCAGCGCATCTGCGGGGCACGAGCAGTACTTC
- | TRBJ2-3 | - | TRBV4-2 | CASSQSLQSTDTQYF | TGTGCCAGCAGCCAAAGCCTACAGAGCACAGATACGCAGTATTTT
- | TRBJ2-7 | TRBD1 | TRBV28 | CASSLGDRAYEQYF | TGTGCCAGCAGTTTAGGGGACAGGGCCTACGAGCAGTACTTC
- | TRBJ2-7 | TRBD1 | TRBV12-5 | CASGLGQGGNEQYF | TGTGCTAGTGGTTTGGGACAGGGTGGCAACGAGCAGTACTTC
- | TRBJ1-5 | TRBD1 | TRBV5-1 | CASSPGTDPNQPQHF | TGCGCCAGCAGCCCCGGGACAGATCCTAATCAGCCCCAGCATTTT
- | TRBJ2-7 | TRBD1 | TRBV19 | CASSWDRGRYEQYF | TGTGCCAGTAGTTGGGACAGGGGCCGCTACGAGCAGTACTTC
- | TRBJ1-3 | TRBD1 | TRBV7-2 | CASSSRQGVRGNTIYF | TGTGCCAGCAGCTCGAGACAGGGGGTCAGAGGAAACACCATATATTTT
- | TRBJ2-2 | - | TRBV2 | CASKREAGQGPGELFF | TGTGCCAGCAAGCGGGAGGCGGGACAGGGGCCCGGGGAGCTGTTTTTT
- | TRBJ2-5 | - | TRBV5-1 | CASSLERSREETQYF | TGCGCCAGCAGCTTGGAACGGTCCCGGGAAGAGACCCAGTACTTC
- | TRBJ2-3 | - | TRBV7-2 | CASSLGASVPTDTQYF | TGTGCCAGCAGCTTAGGGGCTAGCGTGCCCACAGATACGCAGTATTTT
- | TRBJ2-2 | - | TRBV30 | CAWSLLNTGELFF | TGTGCCTGGAGCCTCCTGAACACCGGGGAGCTGTTTTTT
- | TRBJ1-6 | TRBD1 | TRBV27 | CASSLRPKFSGGSLYSYNSPLHF | TGTGCCAGCAGTCTTCGCCCTAAGTTCTCAGGGGGCTCCTTATACTCCTATAATTCACCCCTCCACTTT
- | TRBJ1-5 | - | TRBV30 | CAWSVAGGFSNQPQHF | TGTGCCTGGAGTGTAGCCGGGGGGTTTAGCAATCAGCCCCAGCATTTT
few | TRBJ2-3 | - | TRBV24-1 | CATSDAQGNTDTQYF | TGTGCCACCAGTGATGCCCAGGGCAACACAGATACGCAGTATTTT
- | TRBJ1-6 | TRBD1 | TRBV6-5 | CASRADRGWNSPLHF | TGTGCCAGCAGGGCGGACAGGGGATGGAATTCACCCCTCCACTTT
- | TRBJ2-1 | TRBD2 | TRBV9 | CASSVGPAGGPNEQFF | TGTGCCAGCAGCGTAGGCCCAGCGGGAGGACCTAATGAGCAGTTCTTC
- | TRBJ2-7 | TRBD2 | TRBV5-1 | CASSSGLVSYEQYF | TGCGCCAGCAGCAGCGGACTAGTTTCCTACGAGCAGTACTTC
- | TRBJ2-3 | TRBD2 | TRBV19 | CASSRLAGAMGTDTQYF | TGTGCCTCCAGCAGGCTAGCGGGAGCGATGGGGACAGATACGCAGTATTTT
- | TRBJ2-7 | TRBD1 | TRBV19 | CASSRLGDRGSPLYEQYF | TGTGCCAGTAGTAGGTTGGGGGACAGGGGAAGCCCCCTGTACGAGCAGTACTTC
few | TRBJ2-5 | TRBD1 | TRBV6-2/TRBV6-3 | CASSFGTGVGWETQYF | TGTGCCAGCAGTTTTGGAACAGGGGTTGGGTGGGAGACCCAGTACTTC
- | TRBJ2-5 | - | TRBV21-1 | CASSRGREETQYF | TGTGCCAGCAGCAGGGGCAGAGAAGAGACCCAGTACTTC
- | TRBJ1-1 | - | TRBV18 | CASSPLPPGTEAFF | TGTGCCAGCTCACCACTCCCCCCGGGGACTGAAGCTTTCTTT
- | TRBJ2-5 | TRBD2 | TRBV7-2 | CASSLASGLAGGPGETQYF | TGTGCCAGCAGCTTAGCCTCAGGACTAGCGGGGGGGCCGGGTGAGACCCAGTACTTC
once | TRBJ2-7 | TRBD1 | TRBV11-2 | CASSFLYTTGSSSYEQYF | TGTGCCAGCAGCTTTTTATATACGACAGGGTCTAGCTCCTACGAGCAGTACTTC
few | TRBJ1-6 | TRBD1 | TRBV7-2 | CASSSGQGTLRRSPLHF | TGTGCCAGCAGCTCGGGACAGGGCACCCTTAGGCGCTCACCCCTCCACTTT
- | TRBJ1-3 | - | TRBV19 | CASIETSSGNTIYF | TGTGCCAGTATAGAAACTAGCTCTGGAAACACCATATATTTT
- | TRBJ2-7 | - | TRBV27 | CASSSPGLSYEQYF | TGTGCCAGCAGTTCCCCGGGACTTTCCTACGAGCAGTACTTC
- | TRBJ1-5 | - | TRBV10-3 | CAISQGSGNQPQHF | TGTGCCATCAGCCAGGGCTCTGGCAATCAGCCCCAGCATTTT
- | TRBJ1-1 | TRBD1 | TRBV6-5 | CASSYLPTGRNTEAFF | TGTGCCAGCAGTTACCTACCGACAGGGAGGAACACTGAAGCTTTCTTT
- | TRBJ2-2 | - | TRBV19 | CASSHITTTNTGELFF | TGTGCCAGTAGTCACATCACGACTACCAACACCGGGGAGCTGTTTTTT
- | TRBJ2-7 | TRBD2 | TRBV7-2 | CASSLVAAGAGEQYF | TGTGCCAGCAGCTTAGTGGCAGCGGGGGCGGGGGAGCAGTACTTC
once | TRBJ1-3 | - | TRBV6-5 | CATHGGRDGNTIYF | TGTGCCACTCATGGGGGCAGGGATGGAAACACCATATATTTT
- | TRBJ2-7 | - | TRBV11-2 | CASSSRVVSGRTYEQYF | TGTGCCAGCAGCTCCCGAGTCGTAAGCGGCCGAACCTACGAGCAGTACTTC
- | TRBJ1-5 | - | TRBV3-1/TRBV3-2 | CPQREQGSNQPQHF | TGTCCCCAGCGAGAGCAGGGGAGCAATCAGCCCCAGCATTTT